This T cell receptor beta chain derives from a study of blood T cell repertoires in COVID-19. The overall study: COVID-19 samples, acute and convalescent, were from the United States, Italy and Spain. Nucleic acid was either cDNA or gDNA, and it came from T cells, B-cell-depleted T cells, or PBMCs.

How the authors handled the data: Amplification with reference gene primers provided the estimates of nucleated cell counts. Sequenced by immunoSEQ multiplex PCR; TCRdb stores in-frame clones only, minus some. That table supplies the V and J calls and clone size; D and trimming were determined from the DNA. The data contain hundreds of thousands of clones, roughly 85% of them singletons. Trimming stripped 4 bases from V and 4 bases from J, with 11 bases between. Germline V gene sequence: CDR1 MNHEY, CDR2 SMNVEV (reference sequence). This CDR3 has 14 amino acids. Sequencing was done on a sample of peripheral blood. The origin of this receptor is a woman aged 25 to 39 with active or convalescent COVID-19. The rearrangement joins TRBV27 to TRBJ1-3; no clear D gene. The CDR3 sequence: CASSSPLQGNTIYF. The CDR3 DNA reads TGTGCCAGCAGTTCTCCCCTACAGGGAAACACCATATATTTT.